This T cell receptor (beta chain) was sequenced during a study of CD4 T cells in relation to SARS-CoV-2 and coronaviruses. Libraries were prepared by immunoSEQ multiplex PCR; TCRdb keeps only in-frame clonotypes and omits some of them. The table shows 35,000 to 45,000 clones, with 70% to 90% occurring only once. This CDR3 comprises 11 residues. Trimming shortened V by 5 bases and J by 7 bases, and 5 bases separated the two germline ends. Germline CDR1 MNHEY, CDR2 SVGEGT. As concerns this clone: Its antigen remains unknown.

General observations from the study: Memory recall responses, not primary responses primed in culture, are what the assay detects.

V is TRBV6-2 or TRBV6-3 and J is TRBJ1-4; D remains ambiguous. The specimen sequenced was memory CD4+ T cells from PBMCs. The receptor was derived from an adult with COVID-19. The DNA for the CDR3 is TGTGCCAGCAGTGGTGGTGAAAAACTGTTTTTT. This sequence encodes CASSGGEKLFF.